This TCR beta chain appears in the sequencing data of a study of control samples from healthy donors and cancer patients. Germline loops: CDR1 SNHLY, CDR2 FYNNEI. The CDR3 length is 15 residues. V was pared by 2 bases and J by 8 bases, with 10 bases of the junction left unmatched. Some clones are missing from TCRdb's copy, which holds only in-frame ones; the method was immunoSEQ multiplex PCR. The data hold fewer than 200,000 clones, with roughly 95% observed a single time. This clonotype originated in a woman aged 55-70 years in good health. The J gene is TRBJ1-2, the V gene TRBV2; 8 bases agree with TRBD1. Sequenced sample: blood. Here the CDR3 DNA reads TGTGCCAGCAGTGAAAAAGGACAGGGCCCTCAAGGCTACACCTTC. This translates into CASSEKGQGPQGYTF.